The 23 T cell receptor beta chains listed next were all sequenced from one sample in a study of T-cell reconstitution after alpha-beta-depleted transplantation in children. Unique molecular identifiers were incorporated when the TCRbeta library was constructed. TCRdb re-called the PCR reads with MiXCR, one entry per CDR3 protein. The table includes 100,000 or so distinct CDR3 sequences, 4.5% to 7.5% detected once. The specimen was PBMCs, mostly from graft donor cells, collected 60 days after TCRalphabeta/CD19-depleted stem cell transplant. These receptors were taken from a female patient aged 2 to 10 who had a stem cell transplant for Fanconi anemia, so the T cells may come from the graft donor.

The table lists this clonotype with many counts. The chain carries TRBV7-2 and TRBJ2-1; a possible D gene is TRBD2 (5 bases). This CDR3 has 17 residues. Germline-derived CDR1 and CDR2 are SGHTA and FQGNSA. Between the trimmed V and J ends, which lost 5 bases and 1 base, there was a span of 18 bases. CDR3 nucleotide sequence: TGTGCCAGCAGCCCCGGGGTGAGCGTAGTGTCCTACAATGAGCAGTTCTTC. Translation gives CASSPGVSVVSYNEQFF.

The chain couples TRBV20-1 to TRBJ2-6, with TRBD2 identical over 8 bases. V gave up 2 bases and J gave up 2 bases; unmatched junction bases: 5. This CDR3 comprises 16 residues. Germline assignment: CDR1 DFQATT and CDR2 SNEGSKA (reference sequence). In DNA form, the CDR3 reads TGCAGTGCTAGAATAGACGGGGGGGCTGGGGCCAACGTCCTGACTTTC. Protein sequence: CSARIDGGAGANVLTF.

Of note for this clonotype: Just one base apart from a much larger clone, this may be a read error. The rearrangement joins TRBV5-1 to TRBJ2-7, with D tentatively TRBD1 (5 bases). V dropped 1 base and J dropped 7 bases, with 27 bases sitting between them. CDR1 and CDR2 from the germline V gene are SGHRS and YFSETQ. The CDR3 spans 18 residues. This CDR3 is CASSLLGVLQSGVQEQYF. The DNA of the CDR3 is TGCGCCAGCAGCTTGTTAGGGGTGCTCCAATCCGGTGTCCAGGAGCAGTACTTC.

This clonotype showed up many times. The V gene is TRBV7-9, the J gene TRBJ2-7; 7 bases map to TRBD1. Trimming cost V 5 bases and J 4 bases; bases outside gene matches: 17. The CDR3 runs 17 residues. From germline, CDR1 is SEHNR and CDR2 FQNEAQ (reference sequence). The DNA for the CDR3 is TGTGCCAGCAGCCATAGTGAACTTGACAGGGCCCAATACGAGCAGTACTTC. It encodes CASSHSELDRAQYEQYF.

This clonotype showed up many times. This chain's CDR3 is CSAPGPLGAEAFF. The CDR3 bases are TGCAGTGCCCCGGGGCCGCTTGGGGCTGAAGCTTTCTTT. The chain employs TRBV20-1 and TRBJ1-1; tentatively, D is TRBD1 (5 bases). In germline, CDR1 is DFQATT, CDR2 SNEGSKA (reference sequence). V lost 6 bases and J lost 6, with 17 bases in between. CDR3 length: 13 amino acids.

In regard to this clonotype: The junction departs from the called germline gene at one end, perhaps through a read error. The chain has TRBV12-3 or TRBV12-4 and TRBJ1-2; no clear D gene. The CDR3 covers 18 residues. CDR3 sequence reads: CAISLKWQVIGKNYGYTF. The CDR3 DNA reads TGTGCCATCAGTTTAAAGTGGCAGGTGATAGGAAAAAACTATGGCTACACCTTC.

This clonotype has a count of ten or more. The gene calls are TRBV24-1 and TRBJ2-3; TRBD2 might be the D (5 bases). Germline V gene data show CDR1 as KGHDR and CDR2 as SFDVKD. The CDR3 totals 19 residues. V was trimmed by 3 bases and J by 2 bases, leaving 23 bases between them. The CDR3 DNA follows: TGTGCCACCAGTGATCTCGACCTCGGAGCGGCTAAAACCACAGATACGCAGTATTTT. It translates to CATSDLDLGAAKTTDTQYF.

The chain couples TRBV11-2 to TRBJ2-2; 8 positions agree with TRBD2. This CDR3 comprises 17 residues. CDR1 and CDR2 (germline): SGHAT, FQNNGV. The V gene end was trimmed by 1 base and the J gene end by 5 bases; junction bases not matched to a gene: 9. The CDR3 DNA sequence: TGTGCCAGCAGCTTAGGTTTCGGGGGGGCCAGGACCGGGGAGCTGTTTTTT. Protein product: CASSLGFGGARTGELFF. Combining the CDR3 with reference TRBV11-2 and TRBJ2-2 gives the whole variable domain EAGVAQSPRYKIIEKRQSVAFWCNPISGHATLYWYQQILGQGPKLLIQFQNNGVVDDSQLPKDRFSAERLKGVDSTLKIQPAKLEDSAVYLCASSLGFGGARTGELFFGEGSRLTVL.

The V call is TRBV12-3 or TRBV12-4, the J call TRBJ2-1; TRBD2 might be the D (6 bases). The CDR3 is 18 residues long. V was pared by 10 bases and J by 0 bases, with 25 bases between. The CDR3 DNA reads TGTGCCATCTGCCCTAGAGGCGGGGCGTCGAGCTCCTACAATGAGCAGTTCTTC. Amino acids: CAICPRGGASSSYNEQFF.

This clonotype has ten or more counts. This chain links TRBV20-1 with TRBJ2-5; D is ambiguous. Germline CDR1 DFQATT, CDR2 SNEGSKA (reference sequence). Trimming left V 0 bases short and J 1 base short, with 6 bases between. This CDR3 spans 13 amino acids. The CDR3 sequence: CSARDPGQETQYF. The CDR3 nucleotides read TGCAGTGCTAGAGATCCGGGCCAAGAGACCCAGTACTTC.

This chain links TRBV13 with TRBJ2-7, with 12 nucleotides matching TRBD2. The CDR3 is made up of 14 amino acids. V lost 5 bases and J lost 6; bases outside the gene matches: 5. CDR1 and CDR2 (germline): PRHDT, FYEKMQ (reference sequence). The CDR3 loop reads CASSKLAGGLEQYF. Written as DNA, the CDR3 is TGTGCCAGCAGCAAACTAGCGGGAGGACTCGAGCAGTACTTC.

In this sample, this clonotype turned up many times. This chain links TRBV5-1 with TRBJ1-2, with no clear D. Germline V gives CDR1 SGHRS, CDR2 YFSETQ. The V end was cut by 0 bases, the J end by 4 bases, with 13 bases between. This CDR3 comprises 15 residues. The CDR3 region has the DNA TGCGCCAGCAGCTTGGGAGGCTTGACTAGCTATGGCTACACCTTC. As protein: CASSLGGLTSYGYTF. The entire variable domain, with the rest obtained from reference TRBV5-1 and TRBJ1-2, is as follows: KAGVTQTPRYLIKTRGQQVTLSCSPISGHRSVSWYQQTPGQGLQFLFEYFSETQRNKGNFPGRFSGRQFSNSRSEMNVSTLELGDSALYLCASSLGGLTSYGYTFGSGTRLTVV.

The chain carries TRBV23-1 and TRBJ2-2; D not resolved. TRBV23-1 is an ORF, with its function uncertain. V was shortened by 4 bases and J by 1 base, with 16 bases between the two germline ends. CDR3 length: 17 residues. The chain's CDR3 is CASSLPRNRQNTGELFF. CDR3 DNA sequence: TGCGCCAGCAGTCTCCCTCGGAACAGACAGAACACCGGGGAGCTGTTTTTT.

This clonotype was recorded many times. The V call is TRBV7-2, the J call TRBJ2-3; D assignment may be TRBD1 or TRBD2 (5 bases each). The germline V gene encodes CDR1 SGHTA and CDR2 FQGNSA. This CDR3 spans 15 amino acids. The germline V and J ends were trimmed by 2 bases and 1 base, with 10 bases remaining between them. CDR3 nucleotides: TGTGCCAGCAGCTTAAGCAGGGACGGCACAGATACGCAGTATTTT. It codes for CASSLSRDGTDTQYF.

Only a few counts were recorded for this clonotype. CDR3 protein: CATSRGGGGGKLFF. In DNA, the CDR3 is TGTGCCACCAGCAGAGGCGGGGGAGGGGGAAAACTGTTTTTT. The chain is built from TRBV15 and TRBJ1-4; D is perhaps TRBD1 (6 bases). V was cut by 1 base and J by 10 bases, with 13 bases left in between. The germline CDR1 and CDR2 sequences are LNHNV and YYDKDF (reference sequence). The CDR3 contains 14 residues.

This clonotype was counted at least ten times. The chain combines TRBV27 with TRBJ1-2; 12 positions agree with TRBD1. CDR3 length: 16 residues. Germline lookup yields CDR1 MNHEY and CDR2 SMNVEV (reference sequence). The trim removed 3 bases at V and 8 bases at J, leaving 10 bases unmatched. The CDR3 sequence: CASSFSAGQGASGYTF. The CDR3 bases are TGTGCCAGCAGTTTCTCCGCGGGACAGGGGGCATCGGGCTACACCTTC.

With regard to this clonotype: A read error may be the cause here, since a much bigger clone is one base away. The chain carries TRBV5-1 and TRBJ2-7, with D possibly matching TRBD2 (5 bases). The germline CDR1 and CDR2 sequences are SGHRS and YFSETQ. V was trimmed by 3 bases and J by 13 bases, leaving 14 bases between them. CDR3 length equals 11 residues. The CDR3 sequence: CASSSSGGHYF. DNA for the CDR3: TGCGCCAGCAGCTCCAGCGGTGGGCACTACTTC.

This clonotype was found many times. This sequence joins TRBV5-1 and TRBJ2-1; maybe TRBD1 (5 bases). Germline values: CDR1 SGHRS, CDR2 YFSETQ. Trimming removed 0 bases from V and 0 bases from J, with 7 bases in between. CDR3 length: 15 amino acids. CDR3 sequence reads: CASSLVQASYNEQFF. The CDR3, as DNA: TGCGCCAGCAGCTTGGTACAGGCCTCCTACAATGAGCAGTTCTTC.

The CDR3: CASSESGASGSLTGELFF. The CDR3, as DNA: TGTGCCAGCAGTGAATCGGGAGCTAGCGGGAGTCTCACCGGGGAGCTGTTTTTT. The rearrangement joins TRBV25-1 to TRBJ2-2, with 10 bases fitting TRBD2. Per germline, CDR1 MGHDK and CDR2 SYGVNS. V lost 1 base and J lost 4; bases outside the gene matches: 9. The CDR3 length is 18 residues. Full variable domain (missing parts from reference TRBV25-1 and TRBJ2-2): EADIYQTPRYLVIGTGKKITLECSQTMGHDKMYWYQQDPGMELHLIHYSYGVNSTEKGDLSSESTVSRIRTEHFPLTLESARPSHTSQYLCASSESGASGSLTGELFFGEGSRLTVL.

The chain joins TRBV4-2 to TRBJ2-3; TRBD2 matches 9 bases. V was pared by 3 bases and J by 5 bases, with 6 bases of the junction left unmatched. The CDR3 consists of 15 residues. The germline gives CDR1 LGHNA, CDR2 YNFKEQ. CDR3 DNA: TGTGCCAGCAGCCAGGCCGGGACTAGCCGAGATACGCAGTATTTT. Its protein is CASSQAGTSRDTQYF.

This clonotype appeared many times. DNA of the CDR3: TGTGCCAGCAGTTTAGCGATAGCGGGGGTCTCAGATACGCAGTATTTT. Translated, it gives CASSLAIAGVSDTQYF. The V and J genes are TRBV12-3 or TRBV12-4 and TRBJ2-3, with 9 bases fitting TRBD2. This CDR3 spans 16 amino acids. Trimming took 0 bases from V and 4 from J; bases not matched to a gene: 5.

Many counts were recorded for this clonotype. V gene TRBV20-1 combines with J gene TRBJ2-7; 10 bases are shared with TRBD2. V lost 2 bases, J lost 7 bases, and 8 bases stayed unmatched. This CDR3 is 14 amino acids long. CDR1 and CDR2 (germline): DFQATT, SNEGSKA (reference sequence). The CDR3 region is CSARRSGRLREQYF. CDR3 coding DNA: TGCAGTGCTAGACGTAGCGGGAGGTTGCGGGAGCAGTACTTC.

This clonotype was seen many times. The chain has TRBV5-1 and TRBJ2-2; tentatively, D is TRBD1 (5 bases). Germline CDR1 is SGHRS and CDR2 is YFSETQ. Trimming took off 4 bases at V and 3 bases at J, with 13 bases between the two ends. CDR3 length: 15 residues. CDR3 DNA sequence: TGCGCCAGCAGCCCATACGACAGTTACACCGGGGAGCTGTTTTTT. This codes for CASSPYDSYTGELFF.